A selection of T cell receptor beta chains follows, all from one sample in a study of blood T cell repertoires in COVID-19. Here immunoSEQ multiplex PCR was the method, and the copy in TCRdb shows in-frame clones only, minus some. The sample consists of approximately 200,000 clones, roughly 84% of them appearing once. Sequencing used PBMCs or T cells enriched from blood (not recorded which). Receptor source: a woman aged 25-40 years who had recovered from COVID-19. CDR3s include the opening cysteine and the closing phenylalanine or tryptophan. A D gene is named only where the DNA matches it firmly. Expanded clones are given a class, and other clones once, few, many or no size at all.

clone size,V gene,J gene,D gene,CDR3 protein,CDR3 DNA
NA,TRBV28,TRBJ1-1,NA,CATFLSTGLRAFF,TGTGCCACCTTCTTGTCGACAGGACTGAGGGCTTTCTTT
NA,TRBV29-1,TRBJ2-3,TRBD2,CSVESLAGRDTQYF,TGCAGCGTTGAATCCCTAGCGGGGAGGGATACGCAGTATTTT
NA,TRBV24-1,TRBJ1-2,TRBD1,CATETGTGEGYTF,TGTGCCACGGAGACCGGGACAGGGGAAGGCTACACCTTC
NA,TRBV21-1,TRBJ1-2,NA,CASSKLGTNF,TGTGCCAGCAGCAAATTGGGGACAAACTTC
once,TRBV28,TRBJ2-1,TRBD2,CATLTVSGRPYNEQFF,TGTGCCACTCTAACCGTGAGCGGGAGACCCTACAATGAGCAGTTCTTC
NA,TRBV27,TRBJ2-1,TRBD2,CASSLGLAVYNEQFF,TGTGCCAGCAGTTTAGGCCTAGCGGTTTACAATGAGCAGTTCTTC
NA,TRBV27,TRBJ1-2,TRBD1,CASSLTGTGPQGGYTF,TGTGCCAGCAGTTTAACCGGGACAGGACCCCAGGGCGGCTACACCTTC
NA,TRBV10-2,TRBJ2-3,TRBD2,CASSVGLAVITDTQYF,TGCGCCAGCAGTGTAGGACTAGCTGTAATCACAGATACGCAGTATTTT
NA,TRBV5-1,TRBJ2-1,TRBD2,CASSFGLAYNEQFF,TGCGCCAGCAGCTTCGGACTAGCGTACAATGAGCAGTTCTTC
few,TRBV28,TRBJ1-2,NA,CASRPRGGVYGYTF,TGTGCCAGCAGACCTCGAGGAGGGGTCTATGGCTACACCTTC
NA,TRBV20-1,TRBJ1-2,NA,CSAGEGGGYTF,TGCAGTGCAGGGGAAGGCGGTGGCTACACCTTC
NA,TRBV5-1,TRBJ1-2,NA,CASSLGVRNYGYTF,TGCGCCAGCAGCTTGGGGGTCAGGAACTATGGCTACACCTTC
NA,TRBV6-6,TRBJ1-3,NA,CASSSQKGVSGNTIYF,TGTGCCAGCAGTTCCCAAAAGGGGGTGTCTGGAAACACCATATATTTT
NA,TRBV6-5,TRBJ2-7,NA,CATLGSSYEQYF,TGTGCCACCCTGGGCAGCTCCTACGAGCAGTACTTC
NA,TRBV14,TRBJ1-1,NA,CASSQDAGPMLNTEAFF,TGTGCCAGCAGCCAAGATGCAGGGCCCATGTTGAACACTGAAGCTTTCTTT
NA,TRBV9,TRBJ2-5,TRBD2,CASSPRERERETQYF,TGTGCCAGCAGCCCCCGTGAGCGGGAGAGAGAGACCCAGTACTTC
NA,TRBV6-5,TRBJ2-3,NA,CASSLRSPTDTQYF,TGTGCCAGCAGTCTTAGAAGTCCCACAGATACGCAGTATTTT
NA,TRBV7-9,TRBJ1-3,NA,CASSLASLDSSGNTIYF,TGTGCCAGCAGCTTAGCAAGTTTGGACAGCTCTGGAAACACCATATATTTT
NA,TRBV3-1/TRBV3-2,TRBJ1-1,TRBD1,CASSLGQGGTEAFF,TGTGCCAGCAGCCTCGGACAGGGTGGCACTGAAGCTTTCTTT
once,TRBV23-1,TRBJ2-3,TRBD2,CASSPEEGLAGASTDTQYF,TGCGCCAGCAGTCCCGAGGAGGGACTAGCGGGGGCTAGCACAGATACGCAGTATTTT
NA,TRBV5-4,TRBJ2-3,NA,CASSLGGGKDTQYF,TGTGCCAGCAGCTTGGGGGGAGGCAAAGATACGCAGTATTTT
NA,TRBV30,TRBJ2-7,TRBD1,CAWSVGTGGDEQYF,TGTGCCTGGAGTGTGGGGACAGGGGGGGACGAGCAGTACTTC
once,TRBV14,TRBJ2-2,TRBD2,CASSQEAGGQNTGELFF,TGTGCCAGCAGCCAAGAGGCGGGGGGACAGAACACCGGGGAGCTGTTTTTT
few,TRBV2,TRBJ2-7,NA,CASSGFPLYYEQYF,TGTGCCAGCAGTGGTTTTCCCTTGTACTACGAGCAGTACTTC
NA,TRBV5-1,TRBJ2-3,NA,CASSSQPRGTSTDTQYF,TGCGCCAGCAGCTCGCAACCTCGGGGTACTAGCACAGATACGCAGTATTTT
few,TRBV29-1,TRBJ1-2,TRBD1,CSAEGLRGQIAWSGYTF,TGCAGCGCCGAAGGATTGCGGGGACAGATTGCATGGTCTGGCTACACCTTC
NA,TRBV12-3/TRBV12-4,TRBJ2-7,NA,CASTMTGLGQYF,TGTGCCAGCACCATGACGGGTTTGGGGCAGTACTTC
NA,TRBV14,TRBJ1-6,TRBD1,CASSPTGQGVSPLHF,TGTGCCAGCAGCCCCACGGGACAGGGGGTATCACCCCTCCACTTT
NA,TRBV28,TRBJ2-4,TRBD2,CASSWGTSGHIQYF,TGTGCCAGCAGCTGGGGGACTAGCGGGCACATTCAGTACTTC
NA,TRBV24-1,TRBJ2-1,TRBD1,CATSGLTGKAPNEQFF,TGTGCCACCAGTGGGTTGACAGGGAAGGCCCCCAATGAGCAGTTCTTC
NA,TRBV7-2,TRBJ2-7,TRBD2,CASTLQRAGAHEQYF,TGTGCCAGCACCCTACAAAGGGCGGGAGCCCACGAGCAGTACTTC
NA,TRBV7-3,TRBJ2-3,TRBD2,CASSLGLAGPDTQYF,TGTGCCAGCAGCTTAGGTCTAGCGGGGCCAGATACGCAGTATTTT
NA,TRBV2,TRBJ2-2,TRBD2,CASSLFGPTSGGQGGELFF,TGTGCCAGCAGCCTTTTCGGCCCTACTAGCGGGGGGCAGGGAGGGGAGCTGTTTTTT
NA,TRBV7-6,TRBJ1-2,TRBD1,CASSSTGVDYGYTF,TGTGCCAGCAGCAGTACAGGGGTCGACTATGGCTACACCTTC
NA,TRBV11-2,TRBJ2-3,NA,CASRSPQGFGVPDTQYF,TGTGCCAGCAGGTCCCCACAGGGTTTTGGGGTCCCAGATACGCAGTATTTT
NA,TRBV4-1,TRBJ2-1,TRBD1,CASSQDGQAYNEQFF,TGCGCCAGCAGCCAAGATGGACAGGCCTACAATGAGCAGTTCTTC
NA,TRBV19,TRBJ1-5,TRBD1,CASRARTGTNQPQHF,TGTGCCAGTAGGGCTCGGACAGGGACCAATCAGCCCCAGCATTTT
NA,TRBV25-1,TRBJ1-3,NA,CASSDWFGDSGNTMYF,TGTGCCAGCAGTGATTGGTTCGGGGACTCTGGAAACACCATGTATTTT
NA,TRBV4-1,TRBJ2-1,NA,CASSQGVASRFNEQFF,TGCGCCAGCAGCCAAGGTGTGGCTAGCAGATTCAATGAGCAGTTCTTC
NA,TRBV5-3,TRBJ2-5,TRBD1,CARSQDRVGVIKETQYF,TGTGCCAGAAGCCAGGACAGGGTCGGGGTTATCAAAGAGACCCAGTACTTC
NA,TRBV7-2,TRBJ2-1,TRBD2,CASSLVGTSSYNEQFF,TGTGCCAGCAGCTTAGTGGGGACTAGCTCCTACAATGAGCAGTTCTTC
once,TRBV19,TRBJ2-1,NA,CASRGGGNTYNEQFF,TGTGCCAGTAGGGGAGGGGGAAACACCTACAATGAGCAGTTCTTC
NA,TRBV7-2,TRBJ2-1,TRBD2,CASSLRTSGKGNEQFF,TGTGCCAGCAGCCTCAGGACTAGCGGAAAAGGGAATGAGCAGTTCTTC
NA,TRBV2,TRBJ1-5,NA,CASSGSGASPHF,TGTGCCAGCAGTGGTTCGGGTGCCAGTCCCCATTTT
NA,TRBV30,TRBJ1-4,NA,CAWSGGHGEKLFF,TGTGCCTGGAGTGGGGGCCATGGTGAAAAACTGTTTTTT